This TCR beta chain came from a study of PD-1 blockade in classical Hodgkin lymphoma. Study overall: Administration of nivolumab to patients was at 3 mg/kg intravenously every 2 weeks. Findings and limits, study-wide: Newly diagnosed patients had diversity similar to the baseline diversity of complete responders.

The CDR3 covers 14 residues. Germline CDR1 and CDR2: MNHNY and SVGAGI (reference sequence). V shed 9 bases and J shed 3 bases, with 14 bases lying between them. Assay used: immunoSEQ multiplex PCR; TCRdb lists only in-frame clones, some missing. The profile shows about 53,000 clones, around 85% of them singletons. Turning to this clone: Its specificity is unknown.

Each and every patient relapsed after autologous stem cell transplantation, and patients got differing brentuximab vedotin exposure. The TCR sequence derives from a human donor with classical Hodgkin lymphoma. The genes are TRBV6-6 and TRBJ2-2; possibly TRBD2 for D (6 bases). The sequenced sample was peripheral blood mononuclear cells (PBMCs), obtained at baseline. CDR3 protein: CARAGTGYTGELFF. Here the CDR3 DNA reads TGTGCCAGGGCCGGGACTGGGTACACCGGGGAGCTGTTTTTT.